This TCR beta chain derives from a study of naive and memory T cell subsets. The study's findings and limits: Clonotypes here are unpaired alpha or beta chain sequences. Naive repertoires, especially CD8, held a few larger clonotypes, possibly memory cells re-expressing CD45RA.

Regarding this clonotype: Antigen: not known.

Both TRBC1 and TRBC2 were covered by a beta constant-region primer of two equimolar oligonucleotides. Ligated cDNA was amplified by four rounds of PCR with nested alpha and beta constant-region primers and SP2. One entry per CDR3 protein, called by TCRdb with MiXCR from the UMI-ligation and nested PCR reads. Of tens of thousands of distinct CDR3 sequences in the sample, about 11% were seen once. The CDR3 consists of 14 residues. Per germline, CDR1 SQVTM and CDR2 ANQGSEA. Unmatched junction bases numbered 15, after V lost 5 bases and J lost 13 bases. This receptor was identified in a human donor in good health. This chain connects TRBV29-1 to TRBJ2-2, with 8 nucleotides matching TRBD1. Material for sequencing was naive CD4+ T cells from blood. The CDR3 DNA is TGCAGCGTTCGACAGGGGCCCACAGGAGAAAGGCTGTTTTTT. The encoded protein is CSVRQGPTGERLFF.